This entry features one TCR beta chain sequence. The table lists this clonotype with a few counts. Its antigen specificity is not known. No qualities accompany the bases; no much larger clone lies one base away. According to the study, the label for this sample's treatment or condition signals: live attenuated yellow fever vaccine strain. PBMCs were isolated from peripheral blood using a standard Ficoll-Paque protocol. Dynabeads CD4 and CD8 positive selection kits were used to isolate the CD4 and CD8 T-cell fractions. TriZol was used to extract RNA from bulk PBMCs, CD4 and CD8 fractions, and dextramer-positive and dextramer-negative fractions. This entry belongs to a study of T cells after yellow fever vaccination (dated by TCRdb to the late 2010s). About the full investigation: Libraries from fractions with low cell numbers were prepared with the SMART-Seq v4 Ultra Low Input RNA kit. Two healthy male donors, one aged 18 to 30 and one aged 30 to 40 years, made up the cohort. To follow T-cell clones before and after both primary and booster YFV17D yellow fever vaccination, bulk TCR alpha and beta repertoires underwent longitudinal sequencing. Blood samples were taken at several timepoints before and after primary and secondary immunization, and bulk PBMC replicates and cell subsets were isolated.

Overall study results and their limits: A small fraction of clonotypes appeared in both the CD4 and CD8 compartments, likely as a result of convergent recombination. FACS-sorted repertoires could contain abundant contaminating clonotypes from the bulk population, so computational filtering was required. The secondary T-cell response was weaker than the primary response but faster, peaking on day 5 instead of day 15. Most clones expanded after primary vaccination (approximately 95% of CD4 and over 80% of CD8) were re-detected after the booster, suggesting that broad memory maintenance occurred. Because only two donors were included in the study, the extent to which the findings can be generalized is limited.

The cysteine opens and the phenylalanine closes a CDR3 of 17 amino acids. Solely the CDR3 DNA is kept, with 51 bases framed from the first base. Trimming accounts for 2 bases at V and 1 base at J, while the number of junction bases matched to no gene is 7. TCR cDNA was synthesized by 5'RACE template switching, which introduced a universal primer site and unique molecular identifiers. cDNA synthesis was primed from both the TCR alpha and TCR beta constant segments. Library amplification used two PCR steps, and the second PCR step added sample barcodes and sequencing adapters. Sequencing of libraries was done on Illumina HiSeq 2500 (2x100 bp) or NovaSeq (2x150 bp). On the study's bioinformatics: Demultiplexing of reads and collapsing into UMI consensus sequences were performed with MIGEC, and V(D)J alignment was carried out with MiXCR. Using edgeR on replicate PBMC samples, clonotypes were called vaccine-responding if FDR was below 0.01 and the log2 fold change was above 5 up to day 15. Each bulk clonotype received a CD4 or CD8 identity based on whether the sequenced CD4 or CD8 repertoire contained that clonotype at higher abundance. Using fastp at Q25 and MiXCR, TCRdb reprocessed the public reads and kept productive beta chains. Rows with a matching CDR3 protein are joined into one entry that keeps the most common DNA and genes. The V and J calls, along with clone size, are taken from TCRdb and not from the paper's own processing. For this sample the table gives about 240,000 distinct CDR3 sequences, of which 6.9% were detected only once. Roughly 0.9% of the sample belongs to the ten largest clones.

The clonotype comes from a man in his thirties or forties who received the YFV17D yellow fever vaccine. The receptor chain draws on TRBV23-1 and TRBJ1-1, with 10 bases in between that match TRBD1. TRBV23-1 is an ORF, and what it does is uncertain. This specimen was CD4+ T cells sorted from PBMCs, taken 15 days after the yellow fever booster vaccination. The DNA is as follows: TGCGCCAGCAGTCAACCTGGGACAGGGGCTTGGAACACTGAAGCTTTCTTT. It encodes CASSQPGTGAWNTEAFF.